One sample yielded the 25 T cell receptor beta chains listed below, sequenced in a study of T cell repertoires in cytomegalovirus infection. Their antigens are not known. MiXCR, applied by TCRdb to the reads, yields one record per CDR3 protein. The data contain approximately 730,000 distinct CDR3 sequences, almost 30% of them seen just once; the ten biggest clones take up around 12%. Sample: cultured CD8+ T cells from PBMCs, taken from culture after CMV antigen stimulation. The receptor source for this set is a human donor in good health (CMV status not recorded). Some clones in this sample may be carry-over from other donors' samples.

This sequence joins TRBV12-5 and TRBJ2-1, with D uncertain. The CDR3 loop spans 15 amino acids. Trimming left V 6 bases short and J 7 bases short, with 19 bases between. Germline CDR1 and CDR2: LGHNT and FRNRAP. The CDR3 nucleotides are TGTGCTAGTGGCCGCCCGTGGCAGGACGGGAATGAGCAGTTCTTC. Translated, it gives CASGRPWQDGNEQFF. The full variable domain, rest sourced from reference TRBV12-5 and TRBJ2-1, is DARVTQTPRHKVTEMGQEVTMRCQPILGHNTVFWYRQTMMQGLELLAYFRNRAPLDDSGMPKDRFSAEMPDATLATLKIQPSEPRDSAVYFCASGRPWQDGNEQFFGPGTRLTVL.

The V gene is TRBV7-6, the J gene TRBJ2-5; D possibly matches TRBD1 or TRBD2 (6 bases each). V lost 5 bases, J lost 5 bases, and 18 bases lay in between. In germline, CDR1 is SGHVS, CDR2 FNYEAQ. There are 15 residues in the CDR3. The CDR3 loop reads CASSLGGAVGETQYF. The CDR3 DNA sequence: TGTGCCAGCAGCCTGGGGGGCGCGGTGGGGGAGACCCAGTACTTC.

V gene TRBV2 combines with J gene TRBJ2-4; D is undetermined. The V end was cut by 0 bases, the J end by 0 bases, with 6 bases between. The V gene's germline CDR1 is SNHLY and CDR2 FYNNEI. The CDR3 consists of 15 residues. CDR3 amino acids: CASSEALLAKNIQYF. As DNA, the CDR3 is TGTGCCAGCAGTGAAGCTCTGCTAGCCAAAAACATTCAGTACTTC.

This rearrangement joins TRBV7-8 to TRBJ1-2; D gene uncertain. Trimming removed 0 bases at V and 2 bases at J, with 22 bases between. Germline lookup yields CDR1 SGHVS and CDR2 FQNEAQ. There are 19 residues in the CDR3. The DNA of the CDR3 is TGTGCCAGCAGCTTAGCGCCGGGGAATCGCCCTCGCATAAACTATGGCTACACCTTC. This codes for CASSLAPGNRPRINYGYTF.

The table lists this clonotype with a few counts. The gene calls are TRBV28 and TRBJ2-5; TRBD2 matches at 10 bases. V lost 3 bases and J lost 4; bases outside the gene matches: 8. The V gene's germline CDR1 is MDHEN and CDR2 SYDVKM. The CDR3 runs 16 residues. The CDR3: CASSFPSGGAPETQYF. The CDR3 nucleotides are TGTGCCAGCAGTTTCCCCAGCGGGGGGGCCCCAGAGACCCAGTACTTC. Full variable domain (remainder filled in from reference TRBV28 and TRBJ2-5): DVKVTQSSRYLVKRTGEKVFLECVQDMDHENMFWYRQDPGLGLRLIYFSYDVKMKEKGDIPEGYSVSREKKERFSLILESASTNQTSMYLCASSFPSGGAPETQYFGPGTRLLVL.

The CDR3 protein is CASSVYGTGSGAGELFF. CDR3 DNA: TGTGCCAGCAGCGTATACGGGACAGGCTCGGGGGCCGGGGAGCTGTTTTTT. The rearrangement joins TRBV9 to TRBJ2-2, with 8 bases identical to TRBD1. The CDR3 totals 17 residues. Germline V gives CDR1 SGDLS, CDR2 YYNGEE. V shed 1 base, J shed 6 bases, and the junction held 11 bases outside the gene matches.

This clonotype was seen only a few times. CDR3 nucleotide sequence: TGTGCCAGCAGCTCCCTTAGCGGGGGGCCCCCGGATACGCAGTATTTT. It codes for CASSSLSGGPPDTQYF. The chain recombines TRBV7-6 with TRBJ2-3, with 10 bases lining up with TRBD2. Per germline, CDR1 SGHVS and CDR2 FNYEAQ. CDR3 length: 16 amino acids. The junction had 10 bases not matched to a gene; V was cut back by 4 bases and J by 6 bases.

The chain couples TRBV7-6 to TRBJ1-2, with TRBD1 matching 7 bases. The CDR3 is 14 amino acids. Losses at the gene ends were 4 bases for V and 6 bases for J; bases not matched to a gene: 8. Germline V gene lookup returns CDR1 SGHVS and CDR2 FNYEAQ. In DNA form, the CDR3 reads TGTGCCAGCAGCTCCGTGACAGGGCTAGATGGCTACACCTTC. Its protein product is CASSSVTGLDGYTF.

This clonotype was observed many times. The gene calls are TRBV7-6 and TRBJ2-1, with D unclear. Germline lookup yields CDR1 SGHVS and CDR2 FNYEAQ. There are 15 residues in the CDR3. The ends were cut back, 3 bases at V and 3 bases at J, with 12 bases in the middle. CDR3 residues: CASSLGRQLYNEQFF. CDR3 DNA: TGTGCCAGCAGCTTGGGCAGGCAACTCTACAATGAGCAGTTCTTC. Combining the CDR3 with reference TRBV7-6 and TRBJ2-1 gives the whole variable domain GAGVSQSPRYKVTKRGQDVALRCDPISGHVSLYWYRQALGQGPEFLTYFNYEAQQDKSGLPNDRFSAERPEGSISTLTIQRTEQRDSAMYRCASSLGRQLYNEQFFGPGTRLTVL.

The CDR3: CASSLAETSGGYNEQFF. CDR3 nucleotide sequence: TGCGCCAGCAGCTTAGCGGAGACTAGCGGGGGTTACAATGAGCAGTTCTTC. V is TRBV5-1 and J is TRBJ2-1, with 12 bases matching TRBD2. CDR1 SGHRS and CDR2 YFSETQ come from the germline V gene. The trim removed 2 bases at V and 4 bases at J, leaving 7 bases unmatched. CDR3 size: 17 residues.

CDR3 region: CAISGEGGGPLQSYNEQFF. CDR3 DNA sequence: TGTGCCATCAGTGGAGAGGGGGGGGGTCCCCTTCAGTCCTACAATGAGCAGTTCTTC. The J gene is TRBJ2-1, the V gene TRBV10-3; D may be TRBD2 (7 bases). Germline assignment: CDR1 ENHRY and CDR2 SYGVKD. CDR3 length: 19 residues. V was pared by 4 bases and J by 1 base, with 23 bases between.

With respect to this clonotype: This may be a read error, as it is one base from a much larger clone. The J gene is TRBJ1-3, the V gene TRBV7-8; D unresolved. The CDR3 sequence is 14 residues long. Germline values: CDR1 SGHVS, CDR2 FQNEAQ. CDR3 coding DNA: TGTGCCAGCAGCTTGTCCACGCTTGGAAAAACCATATATTTT. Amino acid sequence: CASSLSTLGKTIYF.

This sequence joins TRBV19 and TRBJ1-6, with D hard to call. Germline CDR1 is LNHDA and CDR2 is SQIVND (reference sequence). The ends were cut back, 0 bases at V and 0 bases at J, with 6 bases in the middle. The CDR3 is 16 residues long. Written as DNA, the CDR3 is TGTGCCAGTAGTATAGATAAGAGCTCCTATAATTCACCCCTCCACTTT. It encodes CASSIDKSSYNSPLHF.

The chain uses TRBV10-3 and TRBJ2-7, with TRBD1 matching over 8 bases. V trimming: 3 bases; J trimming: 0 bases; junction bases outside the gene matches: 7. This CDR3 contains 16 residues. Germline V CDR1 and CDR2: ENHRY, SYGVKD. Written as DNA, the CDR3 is TGTGCCATCAGTGAACCAGGACAGGGCCCCTCCTACGAGCAGTACTTC. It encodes CAISEPGQGPSYEQYF.

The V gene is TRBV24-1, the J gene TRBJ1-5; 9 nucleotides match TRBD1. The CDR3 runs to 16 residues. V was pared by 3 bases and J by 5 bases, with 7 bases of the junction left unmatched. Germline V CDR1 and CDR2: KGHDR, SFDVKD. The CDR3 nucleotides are TGTGCCACCAGTGATCCTCGGACAGGGGAGTATCAGCCCCAGCATTTT. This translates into CATSDPRTGEYQPQHF.

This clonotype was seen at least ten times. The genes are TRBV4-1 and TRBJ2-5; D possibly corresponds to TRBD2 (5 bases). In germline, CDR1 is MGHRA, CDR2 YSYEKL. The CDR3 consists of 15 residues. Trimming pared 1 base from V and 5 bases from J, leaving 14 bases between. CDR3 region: CASSQATGMDETQYF. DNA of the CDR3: TGCGCCAGCAGCCAAGCCACGGGGATGGATGAGACCCAGTACTTC.

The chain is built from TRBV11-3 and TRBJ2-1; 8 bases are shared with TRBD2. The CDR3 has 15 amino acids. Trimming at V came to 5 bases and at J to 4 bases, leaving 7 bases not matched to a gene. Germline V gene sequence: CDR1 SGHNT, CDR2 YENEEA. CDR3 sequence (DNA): TGTGCCAGCAGCGACGGGGGGGCATTGTACAATGAGCAGTTCTTC. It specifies CASSDGGALYNEQFF.

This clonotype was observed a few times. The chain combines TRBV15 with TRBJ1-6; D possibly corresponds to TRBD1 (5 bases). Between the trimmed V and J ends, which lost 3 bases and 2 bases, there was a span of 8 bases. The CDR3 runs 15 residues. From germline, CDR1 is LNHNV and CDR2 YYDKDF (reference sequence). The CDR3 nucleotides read TGTGCCACCAGCAGCTCCAGGGCCTATAATTCACCCCTCCACTTT. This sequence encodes CATSSSRAYNSPLHF.

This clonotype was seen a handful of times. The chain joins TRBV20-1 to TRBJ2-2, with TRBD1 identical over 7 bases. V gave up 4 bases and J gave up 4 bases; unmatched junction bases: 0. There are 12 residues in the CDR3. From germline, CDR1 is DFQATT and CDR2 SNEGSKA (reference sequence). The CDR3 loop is CSATGGTGELFF. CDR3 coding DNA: TGCAGTGCTACAGGGGGCACCGGGGAGCTGTTTTTT.

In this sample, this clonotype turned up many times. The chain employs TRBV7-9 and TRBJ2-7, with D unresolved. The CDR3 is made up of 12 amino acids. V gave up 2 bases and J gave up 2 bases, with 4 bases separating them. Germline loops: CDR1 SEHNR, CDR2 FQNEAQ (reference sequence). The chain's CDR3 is CASSLSPYEQYF. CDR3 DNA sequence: TGTGCCAGCAGCTTATCTCCCTACGAGCAGTACTTC.

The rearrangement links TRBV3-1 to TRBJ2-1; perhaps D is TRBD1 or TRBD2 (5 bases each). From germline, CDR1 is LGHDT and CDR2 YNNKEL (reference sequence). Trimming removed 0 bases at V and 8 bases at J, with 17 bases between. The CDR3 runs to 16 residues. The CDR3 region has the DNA TGTGCCAGCAGCCAAGATGACCCAGGGACCGGAGATGAGCAGTTCTTC. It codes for CASSQDDPGTGDEQFF.

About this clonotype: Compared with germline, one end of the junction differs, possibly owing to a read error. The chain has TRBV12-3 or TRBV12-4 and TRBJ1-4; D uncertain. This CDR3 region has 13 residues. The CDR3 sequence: CAGSEAKARKLFF. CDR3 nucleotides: TGTGCCGGCAGTGAGGCCAAGGCAAGGAAACTGTTTTTT.

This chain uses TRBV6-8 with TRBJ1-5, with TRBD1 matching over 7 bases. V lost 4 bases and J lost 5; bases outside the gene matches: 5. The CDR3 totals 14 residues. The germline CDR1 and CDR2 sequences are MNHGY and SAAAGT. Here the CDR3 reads CASSLTGLDQPQHF. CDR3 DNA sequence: TGTGCCAGCAGTTTGACAGGGCTGGATCAGCCCCAGCATTTT.

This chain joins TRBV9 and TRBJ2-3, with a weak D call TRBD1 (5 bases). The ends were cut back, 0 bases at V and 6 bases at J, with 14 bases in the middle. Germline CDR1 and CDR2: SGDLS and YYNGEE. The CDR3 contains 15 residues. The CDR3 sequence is CASSVEKGAQDTQYF. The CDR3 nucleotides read TGTGCCAGCAGCGTAGAAAAAGGGGCGCAGGATACGCAGTATTTT.

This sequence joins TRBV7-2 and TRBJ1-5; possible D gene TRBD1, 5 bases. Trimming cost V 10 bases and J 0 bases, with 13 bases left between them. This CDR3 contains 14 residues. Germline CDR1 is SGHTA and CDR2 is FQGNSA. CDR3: CATGWGVSNQPQHF. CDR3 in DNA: TGTGCCACGGGGTGGGGGGTTAGCAATCAGCCCCAGCATTTT. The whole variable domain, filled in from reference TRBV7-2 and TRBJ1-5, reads GAGVSQSPSNKVTEKGKDVELRCDPISGHTALYWYRQSLGQGLEFLIYFQGNSAPDKSGLPSDRFSAERTGGSVSTLTIQRTQQEDSAVYLCATGWGVSNQPQHFGDGTRLSIL.